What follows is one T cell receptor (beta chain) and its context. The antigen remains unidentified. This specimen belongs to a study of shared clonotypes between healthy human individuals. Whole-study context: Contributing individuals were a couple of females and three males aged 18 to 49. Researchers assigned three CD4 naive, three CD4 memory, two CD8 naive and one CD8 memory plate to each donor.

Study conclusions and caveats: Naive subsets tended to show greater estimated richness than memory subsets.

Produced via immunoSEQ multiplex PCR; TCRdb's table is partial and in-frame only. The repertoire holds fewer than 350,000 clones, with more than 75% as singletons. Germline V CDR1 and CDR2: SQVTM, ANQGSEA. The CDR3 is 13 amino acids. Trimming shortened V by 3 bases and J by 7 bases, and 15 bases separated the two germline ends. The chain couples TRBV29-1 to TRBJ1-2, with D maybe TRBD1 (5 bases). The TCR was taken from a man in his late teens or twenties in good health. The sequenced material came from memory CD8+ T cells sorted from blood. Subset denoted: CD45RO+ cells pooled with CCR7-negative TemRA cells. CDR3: CSVDGTAESGYTF. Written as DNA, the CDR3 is TGCAGCGTTGACGGGACCGCCGAGAGTGGCTACACCTTC.